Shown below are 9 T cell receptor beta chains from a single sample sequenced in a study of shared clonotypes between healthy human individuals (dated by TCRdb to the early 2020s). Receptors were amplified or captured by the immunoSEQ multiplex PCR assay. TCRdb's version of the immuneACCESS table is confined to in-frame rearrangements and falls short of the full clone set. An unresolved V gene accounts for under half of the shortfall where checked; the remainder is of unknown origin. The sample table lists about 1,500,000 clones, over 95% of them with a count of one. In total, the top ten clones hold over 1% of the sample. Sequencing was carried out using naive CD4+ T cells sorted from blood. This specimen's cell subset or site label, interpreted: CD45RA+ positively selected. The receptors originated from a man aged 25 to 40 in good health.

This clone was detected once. As DNA, the CDR3 is TGTGCCAGCCACCCTGGGGTCTACAATGAGCAGTTCTTC. Its translation is CASHPGVYNEQFF. The chain links TRBV2 to TRBJ2-1; D call uncertain. Germline CDR1 SNHLY, CDR2 FYNNEI. The CDR3 consists of 13 residues. Trimming removed 8 bases at V and 3 bases at J, with 11 bases between.

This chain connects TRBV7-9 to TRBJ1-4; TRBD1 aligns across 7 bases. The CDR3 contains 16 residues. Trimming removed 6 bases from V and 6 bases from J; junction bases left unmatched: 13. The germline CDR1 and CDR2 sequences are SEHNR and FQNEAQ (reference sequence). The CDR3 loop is CASSSARSGGYEKLFF. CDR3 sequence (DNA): TGTGCCAGCAGTTCCGCCCGGTCAGGGGGTTATGAAAAACTGTTTTTT. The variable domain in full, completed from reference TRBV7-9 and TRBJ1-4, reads DTGVSQNPRHKITKRGQNVTFRCDPISEHNRLYWYRQTLGQGPEFLTYFQNEAQLEKSRLLSDRFSAERPKGSFSTLEIQRTEQGDSAMYLCASSSARSGGYEKLFFGSGTQLSVL.

CDR3 DNA sequence: TGCGCCAGCAGCTTGGCCCTAGCGATAAGCTCCTACAATGAGCAGTTCTTC. Its translation is CASSLALAISSYNEQFF. The chain joins TRBV5-1 to TRBJ2-1, with D possibly TRBD2 on 6 matching bases. V lost 0 bases to trimming and J lost 0 bases, with 13 bases between them. Germline assignment: CDR1 SGHRS and CDR2 YFSETQ. The length of the CDR3 is 17 residues.

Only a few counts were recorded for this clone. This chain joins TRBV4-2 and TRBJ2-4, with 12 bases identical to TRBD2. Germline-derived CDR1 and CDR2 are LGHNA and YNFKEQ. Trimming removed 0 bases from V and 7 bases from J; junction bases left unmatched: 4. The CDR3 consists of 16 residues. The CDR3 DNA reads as TGTGCCAGCAGCCAAGATGAGACTAGCGGGAGTAACATTCAGTACTTC. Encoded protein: CASSQDETSGSNIQYF.

CDR3 region: CASSSRGGTNTGELFF. CDR3 sequence (DNA): TGTGCCAGCAGCTCCCGTGGGGGAACGAACACCGGGGAGCTGTTTTTT. The chain is built from TRBV11-3 and TRBJ2-2; D may correspond to TRBD1 or TRBD2 (5 bases each). The V and J ends lost 4 bases and 0 bases respectively, with 12 bases between them. The germline V gene encodes CDR1 SGHNT and CDR2 YENEEA. The CDR3 has 16 residues.

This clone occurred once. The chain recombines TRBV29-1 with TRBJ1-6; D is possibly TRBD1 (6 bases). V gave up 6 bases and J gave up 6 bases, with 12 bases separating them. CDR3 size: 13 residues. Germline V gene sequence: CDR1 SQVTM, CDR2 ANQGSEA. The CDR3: CSVYGTPNSPLHF. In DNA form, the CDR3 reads TGCAGCGTCTACGGGACACCTAATTCACCCCTCCACTTT.

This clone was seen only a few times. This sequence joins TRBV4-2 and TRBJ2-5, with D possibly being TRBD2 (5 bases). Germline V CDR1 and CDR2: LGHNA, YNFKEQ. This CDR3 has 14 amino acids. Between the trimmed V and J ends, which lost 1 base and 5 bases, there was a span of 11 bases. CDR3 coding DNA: TGTGCCAGCAGCCAAGCTCCCACGGGGGAGACCCAGTACTTC. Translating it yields CASSQAPTGETQYF.

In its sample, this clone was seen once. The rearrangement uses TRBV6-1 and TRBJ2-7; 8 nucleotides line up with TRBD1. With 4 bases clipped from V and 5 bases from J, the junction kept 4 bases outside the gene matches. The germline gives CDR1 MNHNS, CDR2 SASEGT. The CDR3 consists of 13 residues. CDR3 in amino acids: CASSGTGWDEQYF. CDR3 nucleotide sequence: TGTGCCAGCAGTGGGACAGGGTGGGACGAGCAGTACTTC.

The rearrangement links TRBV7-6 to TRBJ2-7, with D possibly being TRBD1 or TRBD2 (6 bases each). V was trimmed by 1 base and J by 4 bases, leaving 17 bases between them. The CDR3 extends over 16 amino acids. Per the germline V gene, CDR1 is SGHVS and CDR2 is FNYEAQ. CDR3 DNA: TGTGCCAGCAGCTTAGGCCGGGGGCCTACTCCTTACGAGCAGTACTTC. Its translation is CASSLGRGPTPYEQYF.